Shown below are 10 T cell receptor beta chains from a single sample sequenced in a study. TCRdb re-derived calls from the 5' RACE reads in MiXCR, one entry per CDR3 protein. The sample contains roughly 44,000 distinct CDR3 sequences, approximately 31% of which appear only once. Sequenced sample: memory CD4+ T cells sorted from a lymph node. The subset was: memory CD4+ T cells, CD4+CD45RO+CD25-. Every receptor here comes from a female donor with breast cancer.

This clonotype has just a few counts. The chain recombines TRBV4-2 with TRBJ2-7; D unclear. V lost 0 bases and J lost 7, with 19 bases in between. This CDR3 contains 16 residues. The germline CDR1 and CDR2 sequences are LGHNA and YNFKEQ. As DNA, the CDR3 is TGTGCCAGCAGCCAAGATCTATCGACCCTGTTACGGGAGCAGTACTTC. Translating it yields CASSQDLSTLLREQYF.

V is TRBV29-1 and J is TRBJ2-7; D not certain. Trimming took 2 bases from V and 6 from J, leaving 8 bases between them. The length of the CDR3 is 11 residues. CDR1 and CDR2 from the germline V gene are SQVTM and ANQGSEA. This CDR3 is CSVEFLLEQYF. CDR3 coding DNA: TGCAGCGTTGAATTCCTCCTCGAGCAGTACTTC.

This clonotype was seen a single time. The rearrangement uses TRBV20-1 and TRBJ2-2; 8 bases match TRBD1. Germline CDR1 DFQATT, CDR2 SNEGSKA (reference sequence). The CDR3 runs 15 residues. After removal of 5 bases from V and 1 base from J, the junction contained 6 bases not matched to a gene. The CDR3 reads CSAQPGQENTGELFF. The DNA for the CDR3 is TGCAGTGCTCAACCGGGACAGGAGAACACCGGGGAGCTGTTTTTT.

A few counts support this clonotype. The chain employs TRBV4-1 and TRBJ1-6; D gene ambiguous. V lost 4 bases and J lost 5, with 15 bases in between. The CDR3 covers 16 residues. Germline-derived CDR1 and CDR2 are MGHRA and YSYEKL. Here the CDR3 DNA reads TGCGCCAGCAGCCCAAGACCTTTTAGGGATAATTCACCCCTCCACTTT. Its protein product is CASSPRPFRDNSPLHF.

With regard to this clonotype: A read error is possible here, since a much larger clone lies one base away. The J gene is TRBJ1-2, the V gene TRBV6-1, with 7 bases lining up with TRBD1. In germline, CDR1 is MNHNS, CDR2 SASEGT. The CDR3 loop spans 16 amino acids. The J segment lost 0 bases and the V segment lost 3 bases, leaving 7 bases of the junction unmatched. CDR3 amino acids: CASSDRQGWANYGYTF. For the CDR3, the DNA is TGTGCCAGCAGTGACAGACAGGGATGGGCTAACTATGGCTACACCTTC.

This clonotype was seen only a few times. The V call is TRBV15, the J call TRBJ1-4, with D possibly being TRBD1 (5 bases). Germline V lookup: CDR1 LNHNV, CDR2 YYDKDF (reference sequence). The CDR3 is 13 residues long. The V end was cut by 0 bases, the J end by 8 bases, with 7 bases between. CDR3 nucleotide sequence: TGTGCCACCAGCAGAGAAAGACAGGAAAAACTGTTTTTT. It encodes CATSRERQEKLFF.

The DNA of the CDR3 is TGTGCCAGCAGTTTTAGGGGTAGCTATGAGCAGTTCTTC. Its translation is CASSFRGSYEQFF. The chain carries TRBV27 and TRBJ2-1; D possibly corresponds to TRBD1 (5 bases). CDR1 MNHEY and CDR2 SMNVEV come from the germline V gene (reference sequence). The CDR3 has 13 residues. The V and J ends lost 3 bases and 8 bases respectively, with 11 bases between them.

This clonotype was picked up a small number of times. CDR3 region: CASSQLRQSSGNSPLHF. CDR3 nucleotides: TGCGCCAGCAGCCAACTCCGACAGTCCTCGGGTAATTCACCCCTCCACTTT. The chain couples TRBV4-1 to TRBJ1-6, with a tentative D call TRBD1 (5 bases). The CDR3 extends over 17 amino acids. Germline V gene lookup returns CDR1 MGHRA and CDR2 YSYEKL. V lost 2 bases and J 6 bases, leaving 17 bases between the germline ends.

This chain connects TRBV4-3 to TRBJ2-1; D might be TRBD2 (5 bases). The germline V gene has CDR1 LGHNA and CDR2 YSLEER. The CDR3 consists of 14 residues. V was cut by 2 bases and J by 8 bases, with 13 bases left in between. This CDR3 reads CASSQRSVGDEQFF. The CDR3 DNA reads TGCGCCAGCAGCCAACGCAGCGTCGGGGATGAGCAGTTCTTC.

This clonotype is labeled medium-sized. V gene TRBV5-6 combines with J gene TRBJ2-3; D is perhaps TRBD1 or TRBD2 (5 bases each). Germline assignment: CDR1 SGHDT and CDR2 YYEEEE. Trimming removed 4 bases at V and 10 bases at J, with 22 bases between. This CDR3 is built from 15 residues. Written as DNA, the CDR3 is TGTGCCAGCAGCCCCGATGGGTCGGGGCAGGGTCCGCAGTATTTT. This sequence encodes CASSPDGSGQGPQYF.